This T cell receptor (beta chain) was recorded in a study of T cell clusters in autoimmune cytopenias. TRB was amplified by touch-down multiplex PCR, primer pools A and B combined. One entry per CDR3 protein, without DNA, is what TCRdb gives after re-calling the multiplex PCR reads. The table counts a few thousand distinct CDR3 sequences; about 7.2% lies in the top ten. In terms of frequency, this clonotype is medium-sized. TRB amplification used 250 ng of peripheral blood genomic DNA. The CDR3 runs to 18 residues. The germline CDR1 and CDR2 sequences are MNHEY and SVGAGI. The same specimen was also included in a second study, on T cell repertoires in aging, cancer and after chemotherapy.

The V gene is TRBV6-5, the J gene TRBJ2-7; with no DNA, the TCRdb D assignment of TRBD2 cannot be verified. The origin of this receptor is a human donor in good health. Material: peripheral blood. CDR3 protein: CASSYGWTSGGFIYEQYF.